Presented here are 16 T cell receptor beta chains from one specimen sequenced in a study of T cell repertoires in cytomegalovirus infection. TCRdb independently ran MiXCR on the reads; one entry per CDR3 protein. Of about 680,000 distinct CDR3 sequences in the sample, less than 25% were seen once. What was sequenced was CD8+ T cells from PBMCs. The source is a human donor in good health (CMV status not recorded). Some clones in this sample may be carry-over from other donors' samples.

This clonotype was recorded at least ten times. The chain carries TRBV7-8 and TRBJ2-7, with 9 positions matching TRBD2. This CDR3 is built from 15 residues. After removal of 8 bases from V and 5 bases from J, the junction contained 13 bases not matched to a gene. Germline CDR1 SGHVS, CDR2 FQNEAQ. Here the CDR3 reads CASAKRGLAGNEQYF. CDR3 in DNA: TGTGCCAGCGCAAAGAGGGGACTAGCTGGGAACGAGCAGTACTTC.

On this clonotype itself: With a much larger clone just one base away, this may be a read error. The chain links TRBV7-8 to TRBJ2-7; TRBD2 aligns across 11 bases. J lost 4 bases, V lost 4 bases, and 6 bases had no gene match. This CDR3 is built from 15 residues. Germline V gene lookup returns CDR1 SGHVS and CDR2 FQNEAQ. The CDR3 DNA reads as TGTGCCAGCAGCTCCACTAGCGGGGGAGATTACGAGCAGTACGTC. As protein: CASSSTSGGDYEQYV.

This clonotype was seen many times. The chain joins TRBV6-2 or TRBV6-3 to TRBJ1-1; no clear D gene. The V and J ends lost 5 bases and 3 bases respectively, with 4 bases between them. CDR1 and CDR2 (germline): MNHEY, SVGEGT. The CDR3 contains 11 residues. The CDR3 protein is CASSKYTEAFF. The CDR3 nucleotides are TGTGCCAGCAGTAAATACACTGAAGCTTTCTTT.

In its sample, this clonotype was seen a few times. The chain combines TRBV14 with TRBJ2-7; no reliable D call. Trimming removed 2 bases from V and 7 bases from J, with 9 bases in between. Germline V lookup: CDR1 SGHDN, CDR2 FVKESK. The CDR3 contains 12 residues. CDR3 amino acids: CASSQNFREQYV. In DNA form, the CDR3 reads TGTGCCAGCAGCCAAAACTTCAGGGAGCAGTACGTC.

This clonotype has just a few counts. This chain uses TRBV2 with TRBJ2-4, with TRBD2 matching over 10 bases. Trimming took 8 bases from V and 1 from J; bases not matched to a gene: 14. Germline V gene sequence: CDR1 SNHLY, CDR2 FYNNEI. The CDR3 covers 18 residues. The DNA of the CDR3 is TGTGCCAGCTGGAGGGCTAGCGGGGGCCTCCTTGCCAAAAACATTCAGTACTTC. Its translation: CASWRASGGLLAKNIQYF.

The chain has TRBV3-1 and TRBJ2-7; D uncertain. CDR3 length: 14 residues. V lost 5 bases to trimming and J lost 2 bases, with 13 bases between them. Germline V gene lookup returns CDR1 LGHDT and CDR2 YNNKEL (reference sequence). The CDR3 sequence: CASSLGWPTYEQYF. CDR3 in DNA: TGTGCCAGCAGCTTAGGATGGCCGACCTACGAGCAGTACTTC.

Ten or more counts support this clonotype. The V and J genes are TRBV7-2 and TRBJ1-2; 8 bases fit TRBD1. CDR1 is SGHTA and CDR2 is FQGNSA in the germline V gene. The junction had 6 bases not matched to a gene; V was cut back by 2 bases and J by 4 bases. The CDR3 is 15 amino acids. CDR3: CASSLLPGGGYGYTF. The CDR3 DNA reads as TGTGCCAGCAGCTTACTTCCAGGGGGCGGCTATGGCTACACCTTC.

The chain has TRBV7-9 and TRBJ2-1; TRBD1 is a possible D gene (5 bases). Trimming removed 4 bases from V and 8 bases from J, with 9 bases in between. Germline V gene data show CDR1 as SEHNR and CDR2 as FQNEAQ (reference sequence). This CDR3 spans 12 amino acids. CDR3 region: CASSYQGDEQFF. In DNA, the CDR3 is TGTGCCAGCAGCTACCAGGGCGATGAGCAGTTCTTC.

This clonotype was counted many times. V is TRBV7-3 and J is TRBJ2-2; D uncertain. Germline lookup yields CDR1 SGHTA and CDR2 FQGTGA. Trimming pared 1 base from V and 6 bases from J, leaving 6 bases between. The length of the CDR3 is 13 residues. The DNA for the CDR3 is TGTGCCAGCAGCTTAATAGCCCCCGGGGAGCTGTTTTTT. It translates to CASSLIAPGELFF.

As DNA, the CDR3 is TGTGCCAGCAGCGACCGTCGGACACCCGGGGGCTACAATGAGCAGTTCTTC. It codes for CASSDRRTPGGYNEQFF. The chain joins TRBV7-9 to TRBJ2-1, with a possible D match to TRBD2 (6 bases). V gave up 5 bases and J gave up 3 bases, with 20 bases separating them. The CDR3 spans 17 residues. CDR1 is SEHNR and CDR2 is FQNEAQ in the germline V gene (reference sequence).

The table lists this clonotype with a count of one. The rearrangement links TRBV28 to TRBJ1-4, with D possibly matching TRBD1 (6 bases). Germline V gene data show CDR1 as MDHEN and CDR2 as SYDVKM. The V and J ends lost 2 bases and 4 bases respectively, with 29 bases between them. This CDR3 has 21 residues. CDR3 nucleotides: TGTGCCAGCAGTTTAGGCCCCTTTCGACGGGACAACAGTCGCCATAATGAAAAACTGTTTTTT. Translated, it gives CASSLGPFRRDNSRHNEKLFF.

There are a few counts of this clonotype. The chain is built from TRBV20-1 and TRBJ1-4; D perhaps matches TRBD1 (6 bases). The CDR3 totals 15 residues. Deletions cut 3 bases from V and 4 bases from J, with 15 bases between. Germline CDR1 DFQATT, CDR2 SNEGSKA (reference sequence). In nucleotides, the CDR3 is TGCAGTGCTAGGCAACCGGGACACATTAATGAAAAACTGTTTTTT. It is translated as CSARQPGHINEKLFF.

This clonotype was detected only a few times. The J gene is TRBJ2-1, the V gene TRBV20-1, with 11 bases lining up with TRBD2. V shed 0 bases and J 9 bases; nucleotides not matched to a gene: 7. This CDR3 contains 15 residues. The germline CDR1 and CDR2 sequences are DFQATT and SNEGSKA (reference sequence). The DNA for the CDR3 is TGCAGTGCTAGAGATCGGGGACTAGCGGACTTTGAGCAGTTCTTC. The encoded protein is CSARDRGLADFEQFF.

V usage is TRBV2 and J usage is TRBJ2-3; D ambiguous. V shed 3 bases and J shed 6 bases, with 13 bases lying between them. The CDR3 spans 14 residues. Per germline, CDR1 SNHLY and CDR2 FYNNEI. CDR3 sequence reads: CASSEERGADTQYF. CDR3 bases: TGTGCCAGCAGTGAGGAAAGAGGAGCGGATACGCAGTATTTT.

In the case of this clonotype: An end of the junction does not agree with germline; a read error may underlie this. The V and J genes are TRBV18 and TRBJ2-3; D possibly matches TRBD1 or TRBD2 (6 bases each). Looked up from germline, CDR1 is KGHSH and CDR2 is LQKENI. The CDR3 has 16 amino acids. The CDR3 DNA follows: TGTGTCAGCTCACCTTCCGGGGGCCAAGGGGTGGATACGCAGTATTTT. Its protein is CVSSPSGGQGVDTQYF.

This clonotype has just a few counts. The J gene is TRBJ1-4, the V gene TRBV2; D possibly corresponds to TRBD1 (6 bases). Germline CDR1 reads SNHLY; CDR2 reads FYNNEI. Trimming shortened V by 6 bases and J by 0 bases, and 11 bases separated the two germline ends. This CDR3 is 15 amino acids long. CDR3 sequence reads: CASRTGQSTNEKLFF. DNA for the CDR3: TGTGCCAGCAGAACAGGACAGTCAACTAATGAAAAACTGTTTTTT.